The sequence of this TCR beta chain was determined in a study of early T cells in non-severe SARS-CoV-2 infection. The overall study: Sequencing input comprised bulk RNA from unsorted whole blood; chain pairing was not available. Study conclusions and caveats: VDJdb matching favored anti-spike CD8 responses, missing private and CD4 specificities.

A word on this clonotype: Its antigen is unidentified.

Each single cDNA molecule received a unique molecular identifier. TCRdb recomputed calls from the 5' RACE reads with MiXCR, one row per CDR3 protein. This table holds 65,000 to 75,000 distinct CDR3 sequences, about 4.9% found once. The receptor was isolated from an adult who was a healthcare worker with PCR-confirmed SARS-CoV-2 infection or an uninfected control (not recorded which). The donor label of this sample is uncertain. Source: whole blood, taken at baseline.

CDR3 region: CASSSRHSTDTQYF. In nucleotides, the CDR3 is TGTGCCAGCAGTAGTCGGCACAGCACAGATACGCAGTATTTT. The chain uses TRBV28 and TRBJ2-3, with D hard to call. V dropped 5 bases and J dropped 0 bases, with 9 bases sitting between them. CDR1 is MDHEN and CDR2 is SYDVKM in the germline V gene. This CDR3 spans 14 amino acids.